This passage covers 30 T cell receptor beta chains from one sample sequenced in a study of T-cell reconstitution after alpha-beta-depleted transplantation in children. The TCRbeta library incorporated unique molecular identifiers. One entry per CDR3 protein results from TCRdb running MiXCR on the PCR reads. The data contain around 200,000 distinct CDR3 sequences, approximately 19% of them singletons. Source: PBMCs, mostly from graft donor cells, taken 360 days after TCRalphabeta/CD19-depleted stem cell transplant. These receptors were obtained from a male patient under 10 years old who had a stem cell transplant for acute lymphoblastic leukemia, so the T cells may come from the graft donor.

This clonotype was seen a handful of times. CDR3 bases: TGCAGTGCCGCTAGAACCGGGGAGCTGTTTTTT. Translated, it gives CSAARTGELFF. The V call is TRBV20-1, the J call TRBJ2-2; no clear D gene. Trimming pared 6 bases from V and 5 bases from J, leaving 7 bases between. The CDR3 contains 11 residues. CDR1 and CDR2 from the germline V gene are DFQATT and SNEGSKA (reference sequence).

There are a few counts of this clonotype. V gene TRBV29-1 combines with J gene TRBJ2-7; 8 nucleotides align to TRBD1. Germline V gene lookup returns CDR1 SQVTM and CDR2 ANQGSEA. The ends lost 5 bases at V and 2 bases at J; junction bases unmatched: 5. The CDR3 is made up of 13 amino acids. The CDR3 sequence: CSVLMDRAYEQYF. The CDR3 coding sequence is TGCAGCGTTCTGATGGACAGGGCCTACGAGCAGTACTTC.

This clonotype was detected only a few times. The gene calls are TRBV4-3 and TRBJ1-5, with D maybe TRBD1 (5 bases). Per the germline V gene, CDR1 is LGHNA and CDR2 is YSLEER. CDR3 length: 15 residues. Trimming took off 0 bases at V and 5 bases at J, with 11 bases between the two ends. The CDR3 loop is CASSQDGGAHQPQHF. For the CDR3, the DNA is TGCGCCAGCAGCCAAGATGGCGGGGCGCATCAGCCCCAGCATTTT.

This clonotype was seen only a few times. The rearrangement links TRBV12-3 or TRBV12-4 to TRBJ2-2; 8 bases map to TRBD1. This CDR3 region has 15 residues. The V and J ends lost 6 bases and 0 bases, in that order; junction bases with no gene match: 3. The CDR3 DNA sequence: TGTGCCAGCAGGCAGGGGGCTGCGAACACCGGGGAGCTGTTTTTT. Translation: CASRQGAANTGELFF.

The chain employs TRBV7-9 and TRBJ2-3; D possibly matches TRBD1 or TRBD2 (5 bases each). There are 15 residues in the CDR3. Germline values: CDR1 SEHNR, CDR2 FQNEAQ (reference sequence). V dropped 5 bases and J dropped 0 bases, with 12 bases sitting between them. In DNA, the CDR3 is TGTGCCAGCAGCGACGGGACCGCTAGCACAGATACGCAGTATTTT. Its protein product is CASSDGTASTDTQYF.

J is TRBJ2-3 and V is TRBV9, with no clear D. Germline V gene data show CDR1 as SGDLS and CDR2 as YYNGEE. This CDR3 has 16 residues. The germline V and J ends were trimmed by 0 bases and 7 bases, with 18 bases remaining between them. CDR3 sequence reads: CASSVGNNRPQNTQYF. In nucleotides, the CDR3 is TGTGCCAGCAGCGTAGGGAATAATCGGCCGCAAAATACGCAGTATTTT.

This clonotype was observed a handful of times. This chain joins TRBV11-2 and TRBJ2-4; D is possibly TRBD2 (6 bases). The CDR3 is made up of 16 amino acids. Trimming pared 1 base from V and 5 bases from J, leaving 15 bases between. The germline gives CDR1 SGHAT, CDR2 FQNNGV. For the CDR3, the DNA is TGTGCCAGCAGCTTAGTTATCGAGCTAGCGCAAAACATTCAGTACTTC. Encoded protein: CASSLVIELAQNIQYF.

The sample holds a few counts of this clonotype. The J gene is TRBJ2-5, the V gene TRBV12-3 or TRBV12-4; possibly TRBD1 for D (5 bases). CDR3 length: 14 residues. V was shortened by 3 bases and J by 0 bases, with 8 bases between the two germline ends. The CDR3 loop reads CASSFGQNQETQYF. CDR3 DNA: TGTGCCAGCAGTTTTGGACAAAACCAAGAGACCCAGTACTTC.

The table lists this clonotype with a few counts. The chain carries TRBV4-3 and TRBJ2-3; TRBD1 or TRBD2 may be the D gene (5 bases each). From germline, CDR1 is LGHNA and CDR2 YSLEER. Trimming removed 1 base from V and 5 bases from J, with 13 bases in between. There are 15 residues in the CDR3. CDR3: CASSQAGPGGDTQYF. The CDR3 nucleotides read TGCGCCAGCAGCCAAGCGGGACCGGGCGGAGATACGCAGTATTTT.

This clonotype was observed a few times. The chain couples TRBV29-1 to TRBJ2-7; D possibly corresponds to TRBD1 (6 bases). Per the germline V gene, CDR1 is SQVTM and CDR2 is ANQGSEA. The V end lost 5 bases, the J end lost 5 bases, and 22 bases lay between the germline ends. The CDR3 contains 15 residues. CDR3 region: CSVRPLRGKGHEQYF. CDR3 DNA: TGCAGCGTTAGACCGCTTAGGGGGAAGGGGCACGAGCAGTACTTC.

The V and J genes are TRBV28 and TRBJ1-2; no clear D gene. The V end lost 5 bases, the J end lost 2 bases, and 15 bases lay between the germline ends. CDR3 size: 15 residues. Germline values: CDR1 MDHEN, CDR2 SYDVKM. CDR3 DNA: TGTGCCAGCAGTCCCCCCGCAGGAGTAAACTATGGCTACACCTTC. The encoded protein is CASSPPAGVNYGYTF.

This clonotype was seen a few times. CDR3 coding DNA: TGTGCCATCAGTGAACCGGGACAGGGAGTCTACGAGCAGTACTTC. This codes for CAISEPGQGVYEQYF. The chain is built from TRBV10-3 and TRBJ2-7; 9 nucleotides align to TRBD1. V lost 3 bases to trimming and J lost 3 bases; unmatched junction nucleotides: 6. This CDR3 spans 15 amino acids. The germline V gene has CDR1 ENHRY and CDR2 SYGVKD.

This clonotype was seen many times. The chain links TRBV29-1 to TRBJ2-7, with 11 bases identical to TRBD1. The CDR3 is 14 amino acids. The V gene's germline CDR1 is SQVTM and CDR2 ANQGSEA. V lost 3 bases, J lost 7 bases, and 8 bases stayed unmatched. The CDR3 region is CSVDGQGAVREQYF. The CDR3, as DNA: TGCAGCGTTGATGGACAGGGGGCAGTTCGGGAGCAGTACTTC.

The chain links TRBV25-1 to TRBJ1-1, with 7 bases lining up with TRBD1. With 2 bases clipped from V and 4 bases from J, the junction kept 7 bases outside the gene matches. CDR1 is MGHDK, CDR2 SYGVNS, per germline. The CDR3 has 15 residues. The CDR3 region has the DNA TGTGCCAGCAGTGAACTAACAGGGGTGGCCACTGAAGCTTTCTTT. It is translated as CASSELTGVATEAFF.

The rearrangement joins TRBV18 to TRBJ2-1; no clear D. V lost 1 base to trimming and J lost 7 bases, with 17 bases between them. This CDR3 has 16 residues. Germline assignment: CDR1 KGHSH and CDR2 LQKENI. The CDR3 bases are TGTGCCAGCTCACCACAGGAAAATGGTGTTAGGAATGAGCAGTTCTTC. It specifies CASSPQENGVRNEQFF.

As regards this clonotype: At one of its ends the junction is not consistent with the germline gene, which may arise from a read error. The J gene is TRBJ2-7, the V gene TRBV4-1, with D unclear. Germline CDR1 reads MGHRA; CDR2 reads YSYEKL. CDR3 length equals 14 residues. The CDR3 bases are TGTGCCAGCAGCCACGGGCTTAATAACTACGAGCAGTACTTC. It translates to CASSHGLNNYEQYF.

V and J are TRBV29-1 and TRBJ2-2, with 12 bases identical to TRBD2. There are 14 residues in the CDR3. Germline V CDR1 and CDR2: SQVTM, ANQGSEA. The junction had 3 bases not matched to a gene; V was cut back by 4 bases and J by 6 bases. The CDR3, as DNA: TGCAGCGTTGCTAGCGGGGGGGCCTCCGGGGAGCTGTTTTTT. This codes for CSVASGGASGELFF.

The rearrangement links TRBV6-2 or TRBV6-3 to TRBJ2-7; 7 nucleotides agree with TRBD2. This CDR3 contains 14 residues. Germline-derived CDR1 and CDR2 are MNHEY and SVGEGT. V was clipped by 7 bases and J by 3 bases; unmatched bases: 9. CDR3 bases: TGTGCCAGCAATGAGTGGGAGGGTCACTACGAGCAGTACTTC. This encodes CASNEWEGHYEQYF.

This clonotype was counted a few times. The chain employs TRBV10-3 and TRBJ2-7; a possible D gene is TRBD2 (5 bases). Per the germline V gene, CDR1 is ENHRY and CDR2 is SYGVKD. With 4 bases removed from V and 2 bases from J, the gap between germline ends came to 12 bases. The CDR3 contains 14 residues. CDR3 protein: CAISGRGGPYEQYF. In nucleotides, the CDR3 is TGTGCCATCAGTGGCCGAGGAGGTCCCTACGAGCAGTACTTC.

The rearrangement uses TRBV2 and TRBJ1-1; TRBD1 matches 7 bases. Germline trimming cut 7 bases from V and 1 base from J; bases unmatched to any gene: 3. Germline assignment: CDR1 SNHLY and CDR2 FYNNEI. CDR3 length: 13 amino acids. CDR3 region: CASTYRGNTEAFF. Here the CDR3 DNA reads TGTGCCAGCACCTACAGGGGGAACACTGAAGCTTTCTTT.

This clonotype was recorded a few times. The J gene is TRBJ2-3, the V gene TRBV29-1; the D gene could be TRBD1 or TRBD2 (5 bases each). CDR1 SQVTM and CDR2 ANQGSEA come from the germline V gene. V was shortened by 6 bases and J by 6 bases, with 16 bases between the two germline ends. This CDR3 contains 13 residues. The CDR3 nucleotides read TGCAGCGTACCGCCTCCGGGGCCCGATACGCAGTATTTT. Its translation: CSVPPPGPDTQYF.

The chain employs TRBV11-2 and TRBJ1-1, with D hard to call. The germline CDR1 and CDR2 sequences are SGHAT and FQNNGV. Trimming cost V 5 bases and J 2 bases, with 6 bases left between them. This CDR3 has 12 amino acids. The CDR3: CASSPLNTEAFF. The DNA for the CDR3 is TGTGCCAGCAGCCCACTCAACACTGAAGCTTTCTTT.

The gene calls are TRBV11-2 and TRBJ2-1; 9 nucleotides match TRBD1. The CDR3 totals 17 residues. Germline loops: CDR1 SGHAT, CDR2 FQNNGV. J was trimmed by 4 bases and V by 5 bases; bases with no gene match: 12. CDR3 loop: CASSQGQGPSQYNEQFF. Written as DNA, the CDR3 is TGTGCCAGCAGCCAAGGACAGGGGCCATCCCAATACAATGAGCAGTTCTTC.

This clonotype has a handful of counts. V usage is TRBV7-2 and J usage is TRBJ2-1; 8 positions match TRBD2. Germline CDR1 is SGHTA and CDR2 is FQGNSA. J gave up 6 bases and V 2 bases, and 9 bases lay outside the gene matches. The CDR3 has 16 residues. In DNA form, the CDR3 reads TGTGCCAGCAGCTTAACCCGGACTAGCCGTGGCAATGAGCAGTTCTTC. Translation gives CASSLTRTSRGNEQFF.

The chain is built from TRBV5-1 and TRBJ2-7, with a possible D match to TRBD1 (6 bases). The CDR3 covers 14 residues. The V gene's germline CDR1 is SGHRS and CDR2 YFSETQ. V was cut by 0 bases and J by 6 bases, with 13 bases left in between. CDR3 sequence: CASSLDQTGSEQYF. The DNA of the CDR3 is TGCGCCAGCAGCTTGGATCAGACAGGCTCCGAGCAGTACTTC.

This clonotype came up many times. The V gene is TRBV3-1, the J gene TRBJ1-1; D ambiguous. This CDR3 is built from 15 residues. Trimming took off 4 bases at V and 2 bases at J, with 14 bases between the two ends. Germline V gene sequence: CDR1 LGHDT, CDR2 YNNKEL (reference sequence). CDR3 in DNA: TGTGCCAGCAGCCCCTCCCTCGGGAGAAACACTGAAGCTTTCTTT. It is translated as CASSPSLGRNTEAFF.

About this clonotype itself: The conserved phenylalanine or tryptophan is not found at the CDR3 terminus, so this likely reflects a read error. It is unclear where the CDR3 begins or ends on the DNA, so no DNA is shown, and the CDR3 is as TCRdb lists it. The chain joins TRBV2 to TRBJ2-1; TRBD1, the table's D call, was not compared with the DNA. Termini included, the CDR3 measures 8 amino acids. Germline CDR1 is SNHLY and CDR2 is FYNNEI. CDR3 amino acids: CASSSGGL.

The chain recombines TRBV5-5 with TRBJ1-1; D gene uncertain. This CDR3 is built from 15 residues. CDR1 is SGHKS and CDR2 is YYEKEE in the germline V gene (reference sequence). The V end lost 0 bases, the J end lost 3 bases, and 12 bases lay between the germline ends. The CDR3 protein is CASSLVTLRDTEAFF. The CDR3 nucleotides are TGTGCCAGCAGCTTGGTCACCCTGAGGGACACTGAAGCTTTCTTT.

The rearrangement joins TRBV4-2 to TRBJ1-2; D is unclear. Trimming shortened V by 4 bases and J by 3 bases, and 9 bases separated the two germline ends. Looked up from germline, CDR1 is LGHNA and CDR2 is YNFKEQ. CDR3 length: 13 residues. The DNA of the CDR3 is TGTGCCAGCAGCCCCCGCGGGGACTATGGCTACACCTTC. Protein: CASSPRGDYGYTF.

This clonotype was counted only a few times. CDR3 sequence reads: CASSFTGGSTDTQYF. In nucleotides, the CDR3 is TGTGCCAGCAGCTTTACGGGGGGGTCGACAGATACGCAGTATTTT. This chain joins TRBV5-4 and TRBJ2-3; 8 bases agree with TRBD2. The CDR3 has 15 amino acids. Per germline, CDR1 SGHNT and CDR2 YYREEE (reference sequence). Losses at the gene ends were 2 bases for V and 3 bases for J; bases not matched to a gene: 5. Based on the CDR3 plus reference TRBV5-4 and TRBJ2-3, the full variable domain is ETGVTQSPTHLIKTRGQQVTLRCSSQSGHNTVSWYQQALGQGPQFIFQYYREEENGRGNFPPRFSGLQFPNYSSELNVNALELDDSALYLCASSFTGGSTDTQYFGPGTRLTVL.